This T cell receptor (beta chain) originates from a study of T cell repertoires in cytomegalovirus infection. Study in general: Matching HLA type, along with CMV infection, was indicated by public TCR beta signatures. General study findings and limits: Ex vivo, HLA-C-restricted CMV-specific TCR beta clonotypes prevailed over the rest of the response.

TCRdb redid the calling of the reads with MiXCR, one entry per CDR3 protein. The data show 800,000 to 950,000 distinct CDR3 sequences, around a third seen once. A word on this clonotype: Its antigen is undetermined.

Looked up from germline, CDR1 is MNHEY and CDR2 is SMNVEV (reference sequence). V was cut by 6 bases and J by 7 bases, with 12 bases left in between. The CDR3 loop spans 13 amino acids. This chain connects TRBV27 to TRBJ2-2, with D perhaps matching TRBD2 (5 bases). The sequencing used cultured CD8+ T cells from PBMCs, collected from culture after CMV antigen stimulation. This clonotype was sampled from a human donor in good health (CMV status not recorded). Some clones in this sample may be carry-over from other donors' samples. CDR3 residues: CASSPPRDGELFF. The CDR3 DNA reads as TGTGCCAGCAGCCCACCCCGGGACGGGGAGCTGTTTTTT.